The source of this TCR beta chain is a study of blood T cell repertoires in COVID-19. The method was immunoSEQ multiplex PCR; TCRdb's version includes in-frame clones alone and lacks a portion of them. The table records 380,000 or so clones, about 90% of them present only once. Between the trimmed V and J ends, which lost 6 bases and 6 bases, there was a span of 17 bases. The CDR3 is 14 residues long. Germline V gives CDR1 KGHSH, CDR2 LQKENI. Specimen: peripheral blood. The origin of this receptor is a man aged 35-49 years with acute or convalescent COVID-19. The chain joins TRBV18 to TRBJ1-1; D not resolved. The CDR3 sequence: CASSETLTISEAFF. The CDR3 DNA sequence: TGTGCCAGCTCCGAAACCCTTACAATTTCTGAAGCTTTCTTT.